This T cell receptor beta chain was recorded in a study of beta chain features in type 1 diabetes. Whole-study findings and limits: It was among patients, rather than healthy donors, that naive, central memory and Treg TCRB repertoires appeared more similar. PCR could preferentially amplify shorter templates, alike in patients and controls. Any role of HLA type in TCRB rearrangement remained unresolved here. Type 1 diabetes patients showed a moderate but significant shortening of TCRB CDR3s in all four CD4+ subsets.

Expressed TCRB transcripts got sequenced, as all isolated RNA was reverse transcribed. Method: immunoSEQ multiplex PCR; TCRdb's copy keeps in-frame clones and lacks some. The sample consists of about 700,000 clones, roughly 12% of them appearing once. Only a few counts were recorded for this clone. Antigen unknown. This sample includes further DNA sequences coding for the same CDR3. The CDR3 is made up of 15 amino acids. V lost 6 bases and J lost 0, with 9 bases in between. Germline CDR1 LNHDA, CDR2 SQIVND (reference sequence). This chain links TRBV19 with TRBJ2-6, with D perhaps matching TRBD1 (5 bases). Sequences were obtained from naive CD4+ T cells from blood. This TCR was recovered from a man between 18 and 29 years old with type 1 diabetes. Written as DNA, the CDR3 is TGTGCCAGTAGCCCAACAGGCTCTGGGGCCAACGTCCTGACTTTC. Amino acid sequence: CASSPTGSGANVLTF.